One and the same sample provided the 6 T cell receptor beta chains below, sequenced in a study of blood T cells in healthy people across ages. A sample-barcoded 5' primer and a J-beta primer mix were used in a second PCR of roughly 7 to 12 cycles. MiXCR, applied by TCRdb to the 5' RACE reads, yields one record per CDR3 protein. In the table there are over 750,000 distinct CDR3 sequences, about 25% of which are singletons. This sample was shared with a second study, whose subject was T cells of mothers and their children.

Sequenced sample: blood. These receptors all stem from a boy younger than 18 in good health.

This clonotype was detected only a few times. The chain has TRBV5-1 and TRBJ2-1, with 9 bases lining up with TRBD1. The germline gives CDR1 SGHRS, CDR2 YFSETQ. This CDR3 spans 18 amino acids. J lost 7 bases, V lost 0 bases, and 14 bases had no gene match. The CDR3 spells CASSLGTGDSFRGNEQFF. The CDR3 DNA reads TGCGCCAGCAGCTTGGGGACAGGGGATAGTTTTCGGGGAAATGAGCAGTTCTTC.

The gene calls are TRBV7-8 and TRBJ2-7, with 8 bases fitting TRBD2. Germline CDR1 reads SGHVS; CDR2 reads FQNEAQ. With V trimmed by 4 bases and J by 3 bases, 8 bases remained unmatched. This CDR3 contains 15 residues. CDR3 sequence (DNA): TGTGCCAGCAGCTCTTCAAGGCTAGCGGGCTACGAGCAGTACTTC. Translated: CASSSSRLAGYEQYF.

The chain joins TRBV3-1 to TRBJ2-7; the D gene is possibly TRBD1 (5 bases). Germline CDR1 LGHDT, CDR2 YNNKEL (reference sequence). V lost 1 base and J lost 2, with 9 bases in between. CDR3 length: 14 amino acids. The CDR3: CASSQVGDPYEQYF. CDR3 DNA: TGTGCCAGCAGCCAAGTAGGGGATCCCTACGAGCAGTACTTC.

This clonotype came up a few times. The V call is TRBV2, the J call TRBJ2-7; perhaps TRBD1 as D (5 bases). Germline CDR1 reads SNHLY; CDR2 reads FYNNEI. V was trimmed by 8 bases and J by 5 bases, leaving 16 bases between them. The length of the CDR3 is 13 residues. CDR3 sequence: CASDPGFSHEQYF. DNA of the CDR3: TGTGCCAGCGACCCAGGGTTTTCACACGAGCAGTACTTC.

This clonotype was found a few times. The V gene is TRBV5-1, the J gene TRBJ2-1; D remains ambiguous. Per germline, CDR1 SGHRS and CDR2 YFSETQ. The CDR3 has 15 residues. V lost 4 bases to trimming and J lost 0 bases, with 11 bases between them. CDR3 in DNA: TGCGCCAGCAGCGTAGGACGAAGCTCCTACAATGAGCAGTTCTTC. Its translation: CASSVGRSSYNEQFF.

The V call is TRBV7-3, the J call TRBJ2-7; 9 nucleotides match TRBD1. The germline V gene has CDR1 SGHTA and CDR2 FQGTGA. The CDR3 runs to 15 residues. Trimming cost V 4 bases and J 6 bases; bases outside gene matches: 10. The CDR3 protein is CASSSSGTGFLEQYF. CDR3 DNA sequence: TGTGCCAGCAGCTCTTCCGGGACAGGGTTTCTCGAGCAGTACTTC. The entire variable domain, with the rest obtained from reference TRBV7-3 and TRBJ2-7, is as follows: GAGVSQTPSNKVTEKGKYVELRCDPISGHTALYWYRQSLGQGPEFLIYFQGTGAADDSGLPNDRFFAVRPEGSVSTLKIQRTERGDSAVYLCASSSSGTGFLEQYFGPGTRLTVT.